The clone carrying this TCR beta chain was seen more than once but under ten times. Its specificity is unknown. The record originates from a study of T-cell memory formation after mild COVID-19. Study-level information: Largely donor-specific sequence clusters came from a couple of donors. General study points: Proof of SARS-CoV-2 specificity was absent for the second-wave clones that crested on day 37. Among contracting clones, CD4+ were mainly CM/EM and CD8+ enriched in EMRA.

The CDR3 extends over 16 amino acids. Germline CDR1 is SGHRS and CDR2 is YFSETQ. V shed 3 bases, J shed 5 bases, and the junction held 10 bases outside the gene matches. 5'RACE primed at constant segments yielded TCR alpha and TCR beta cDNA libraries bearing sample barcodes and UMIs. TCRdb re-called the 5' RACE reads with MiXCR, one entry per CDR3 protein. The table shows around 130,000 distinct CDR3 sequences, with 14% to 15% occurring only once. V gene TRBV5-1 combines with J gene TRBJ2-5, with TRBD2 identical over 10 bases. Sequences were obtained from PBMCs or a T cell subset sorted from them (not recorded which). The sequence came from an adult woman who had mild COVID-19 (a few samples of this study predate the infection). Cell type and time point are not known. The CDR3 here is CASSYTASGSKETQYF. The CDR3 DNA reads as TGCGCCAGCAGCTACACCGCTAGCGGGAGTAAGGAGACCCAGTACTTC.